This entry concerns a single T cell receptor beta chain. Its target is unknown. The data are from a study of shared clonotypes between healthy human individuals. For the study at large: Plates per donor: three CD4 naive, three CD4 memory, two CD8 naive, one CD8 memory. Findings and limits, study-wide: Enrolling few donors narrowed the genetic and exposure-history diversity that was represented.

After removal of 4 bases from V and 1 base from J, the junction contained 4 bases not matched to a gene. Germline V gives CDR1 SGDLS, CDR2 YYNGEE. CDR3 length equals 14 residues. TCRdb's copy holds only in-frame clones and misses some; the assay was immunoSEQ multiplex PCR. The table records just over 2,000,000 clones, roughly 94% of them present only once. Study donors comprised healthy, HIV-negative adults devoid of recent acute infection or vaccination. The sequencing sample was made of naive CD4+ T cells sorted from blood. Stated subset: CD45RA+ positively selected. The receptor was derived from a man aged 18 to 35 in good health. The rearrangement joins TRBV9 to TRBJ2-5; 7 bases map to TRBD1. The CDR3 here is CASSWGQTQETQYF. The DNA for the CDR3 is TGTGCCAGCAGCTGGGGACAGACCCAAGAGACCCAGTACTTC.